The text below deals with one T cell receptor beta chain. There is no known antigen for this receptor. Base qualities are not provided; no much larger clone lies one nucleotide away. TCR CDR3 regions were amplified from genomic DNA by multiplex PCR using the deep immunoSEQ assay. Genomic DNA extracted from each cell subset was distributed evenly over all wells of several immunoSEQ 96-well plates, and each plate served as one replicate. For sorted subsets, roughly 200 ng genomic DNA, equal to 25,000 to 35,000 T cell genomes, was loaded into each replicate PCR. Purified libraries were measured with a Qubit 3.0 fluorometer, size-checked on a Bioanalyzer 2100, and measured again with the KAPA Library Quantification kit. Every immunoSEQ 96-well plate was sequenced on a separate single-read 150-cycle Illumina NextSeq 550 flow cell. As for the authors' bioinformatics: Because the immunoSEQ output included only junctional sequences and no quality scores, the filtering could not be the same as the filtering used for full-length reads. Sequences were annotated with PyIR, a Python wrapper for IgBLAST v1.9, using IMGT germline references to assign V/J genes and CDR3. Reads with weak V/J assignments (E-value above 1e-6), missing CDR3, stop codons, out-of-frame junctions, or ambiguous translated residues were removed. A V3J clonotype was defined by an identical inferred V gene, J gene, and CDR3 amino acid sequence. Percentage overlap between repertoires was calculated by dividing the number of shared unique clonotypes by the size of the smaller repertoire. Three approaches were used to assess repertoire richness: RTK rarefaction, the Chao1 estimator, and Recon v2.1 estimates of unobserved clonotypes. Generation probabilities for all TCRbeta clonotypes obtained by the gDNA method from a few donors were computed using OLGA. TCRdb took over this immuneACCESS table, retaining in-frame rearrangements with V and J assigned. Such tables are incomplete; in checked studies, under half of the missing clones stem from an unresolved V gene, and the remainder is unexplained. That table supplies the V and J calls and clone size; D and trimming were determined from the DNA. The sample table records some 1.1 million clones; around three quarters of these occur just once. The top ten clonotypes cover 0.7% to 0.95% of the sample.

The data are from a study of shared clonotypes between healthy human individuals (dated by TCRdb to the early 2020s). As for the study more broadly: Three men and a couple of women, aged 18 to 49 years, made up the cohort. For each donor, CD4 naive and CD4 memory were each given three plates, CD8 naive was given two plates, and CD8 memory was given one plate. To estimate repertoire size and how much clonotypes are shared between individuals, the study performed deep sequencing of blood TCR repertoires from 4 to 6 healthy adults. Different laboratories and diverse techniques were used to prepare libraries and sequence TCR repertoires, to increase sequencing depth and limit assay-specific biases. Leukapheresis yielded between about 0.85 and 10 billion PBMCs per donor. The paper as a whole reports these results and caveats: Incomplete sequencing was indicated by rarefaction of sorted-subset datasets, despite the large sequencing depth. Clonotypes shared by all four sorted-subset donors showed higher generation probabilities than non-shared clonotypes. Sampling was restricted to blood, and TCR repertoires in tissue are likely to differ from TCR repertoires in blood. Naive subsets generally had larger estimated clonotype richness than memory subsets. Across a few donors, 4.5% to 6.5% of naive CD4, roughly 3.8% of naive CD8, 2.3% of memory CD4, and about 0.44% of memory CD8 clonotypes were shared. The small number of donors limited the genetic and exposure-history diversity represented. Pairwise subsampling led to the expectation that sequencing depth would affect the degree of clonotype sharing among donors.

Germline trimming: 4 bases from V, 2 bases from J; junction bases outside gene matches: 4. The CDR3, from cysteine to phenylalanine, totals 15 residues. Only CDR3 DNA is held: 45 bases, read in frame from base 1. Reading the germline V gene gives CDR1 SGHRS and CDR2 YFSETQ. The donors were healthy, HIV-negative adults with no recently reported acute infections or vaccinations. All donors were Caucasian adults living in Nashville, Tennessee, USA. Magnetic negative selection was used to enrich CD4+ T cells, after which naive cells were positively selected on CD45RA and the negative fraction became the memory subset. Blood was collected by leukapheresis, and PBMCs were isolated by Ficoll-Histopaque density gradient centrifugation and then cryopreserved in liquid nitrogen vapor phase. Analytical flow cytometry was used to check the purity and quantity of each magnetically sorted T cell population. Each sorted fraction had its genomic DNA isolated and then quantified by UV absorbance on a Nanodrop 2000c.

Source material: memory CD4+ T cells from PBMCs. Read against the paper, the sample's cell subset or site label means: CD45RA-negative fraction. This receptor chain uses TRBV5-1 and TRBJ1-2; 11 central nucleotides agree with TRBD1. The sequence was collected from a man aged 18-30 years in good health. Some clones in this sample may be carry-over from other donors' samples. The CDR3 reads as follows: CASSGQGAPNYGYTF. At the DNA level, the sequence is TGCGCCAGCAGCGGACAGGGGGCGCCGAACTATGGCTACACCTTC.